The next 17 T cell receptor beta chains were all read from a single sample in a study of cytomegalovirus exposure and HLA in healthy donors. The PCR ran on 60 Vbeta and 13 Jbeta primers. Profiled with immunoSEQ multiplex PCR; TCRdb holds only in-frame clones, not every one. Of 95,000 to 150,000 clones in the sample, around four fifths were seen once. The sequenced sample consisted of PBMCs. All receptors derive from a man aged 18 to 30 in good health and CMV-seropositive.

In this sample, this clone turned up a few times. V gene TRBV4-1 combines with J gene TRBJ1-1; D is unclear. The CDR3 contains 14 residues. In germline, CDR1 is MGHRA, CDR2 YSYEKL. Trimming removed 3 bases from V and 5 bases from J, with 13 bases in between. The DNA for the CDR3 is TGCGCCAGCAGCCACGACGGGAGTTGGACTGAAGCTTTCTTT. Translating it yields CASSHDGSWTEAFF.

V gene TRBV10-3 combines with J gene TRBJ1-1; 10 nucleotides line up with TRBD1. Germline V gene data show CDR1 as ENHRY and CDR2 as SYGVKD. This CDR3 is built from 14 residues. Germline trimming cut 7 bases from V and 4 bases from J; bases unmatched to any gene: 6. The CDR3 DNA reads TGTGCCATCACTTCGGACAGGGGGTTCACTGAAGCTTTCTTT. It is translated as CAITSDRGFTEAFF.

The chain links TRBV6-5 to TRBJ2-3; maybe TRBD2 (5 bases). This CDR3 comprises 13 residues. Trimming pared 6 bases from V and 3 bases from J, leaving 10 bases between. Germline-derived CDR1 and CDR2 are MNHEY and SVGAGI. CDR3 loop: CASRSAGTDTQYF. The CDR3 DNA is TGTGCCAGCAGAAGTGCGGGTACAGATACGCAGTATTTT.

The rearrangement links TRBV9 to TRBJ1-1; D uncertain. CDR1 SGDLS and CDR2 YYNGEE come from the germline V gene. The V end lost 0 bases, the J end lost 0 bases, and 15 bases lay between the germline ends. The CDR3 has 17 residues. The CDR3 loop is CASSVATEARLNTEAFF. Written as DNA, the CDR3 is TGTGCCAGCAGCGTAGCTACGGAGGCCAGATTGAACACTGAAGCTTTCTTT.

The chain has TRBV30 and TRBJ1-1; D gene uncertain. CDR1 and CDR2 from the germline V gene are GTSNPN and SVGIG (reference sequence). The V gene lost 2 bases and the J gene lost 5 bases, with 6 bases spanning the gap. This CDR3 comprises 11 residues. The CDR3 sequence: CAWSSVTEAFF. CDR3 DNA sequence: TGTGCCTGGAGTTCAGTGACTGAAGCTTTCTTT.

The chain joins TRBV6-5 to TRBJ2-3; the D gene is possibly TRBD2 (6 bases). This CDR3 region has 15 residues. The germline V gene has CDR1 MNHEY and CDR2 SVGAGI. Between the trimmed V and J ends, which lost 2 bases and 2 bases, there was a span of 11 bases. CDR3 in amino acids: CASSYSGQATDTQYF. The CDR3 coding sequence is TGTGCCAGCAGTTACAGCGGGCAGGCCACAGATACGCAGTATTTT.

The chain joins TRBV4-2 to TRBJ2-7; TRBD2 agrees at 11 bases. J gave up 2 bases and V 4 bases, and 7 bases lay outside the gene matches. The germline gives CDR1 LGHNA, CDR2 YNFKEQ. The CDR3 is 16 amino acids. CDR3 protein: CASSPETSGEPYEQYF. As DNA, the CDR3 is TGTGCCAGCAGCCCCGAGACTAGCGGGGAGCCCTACGAGCAGTACTTC.

The CDR3 DNA reads TGTGCCAGCAGTTACGGCGGGGGGGGATGGGAGACCCAGTACTTC. Translated, it gives CASSYGGGGWETQYF. V usage is TRBV6-5 and J usage is TRBJ2-5; 9 bases line up with TRBD2. The V gene's germline CDR1 is MNHEY and CDR2 SVGAGI. The CDR3 sequence is 15 residues long. Unmatched junction bases numbered 6, after V lost 2 bases and J lost 5 bases.

V gene TRBV10-2 combines with J gene TRBJ2-3; 11 bases are a match to TRBD2. This CDR3 contains 17 residues. J was trimmed by 0 bases and V by 6 bases; bases with no gene match: 8. CDR1 and CDR2 (germline): WSHSY, SAAADI. CDR3: CASRPALAGVSTDTQYF. CDR3 DNA sequence: TGCGCCAGCAGACCCGCACTAGCGGGGGTTAGCACAGATACGCAGTATTTT.

The chain recombines TRBV5-4 with TRBJ2-2, with D maybe TRBD2 (5 bases). This CDR3 has 13 residues. CDR1 and CDR2 (germline): SGHNT, YYREEE (reference sequence). Trimming cost V 4 bases and J 10 bases, with 14 bases left between them. In DNA, the CDR3 is TGTGCCAGCAGCACGCGAGGGATAGAGGAGCTGTTTTTT. Translated, it gives CASSTRGIEELFF.

The chain joins TRBV9 to TRBJ2-1; 7 nucleotides align to TRBD1. Germline V gene lookup returns CDR1 SGDLS and CDR2 YYNGEE. The length of the CDR3 is 14 residues. Trimming took 4 bases from V and 7 from J; bases not matched to a gene: 8. CDR3 protein: CASSPGTAVNEQFF. The CDR3 nucleotides are TGTGCCAGCAGCCCTGGGACAGCAGTAAATGAGCAGTTCTTC.

The rearrangement uses TRBV11-3 and TRBJ2-3; TRBD2 matches at 8 bases. Germline values: CDR1 SGHNT, CDR2 YENEEA. The CDR3 sequence is 15 residues long. J lost 2 bases, V lost 2 bases, and 3 bases had no gene match. In nucleotides, the CDR3 is TGTGCCAGCAGCTTAAATAGCGGGGACACAGATACGCAGTATTTT. This sequence encodes CASSLNSGDTDTQYF.

The V and J genes are TRBV7-6 and TRBJ2-2; D ambiguous. V lost 1 base and J lost 7, with 7 bases in between. Germline V lookup: CDR1 SGHVS, CDR2 FNYEAQ. This CDR3 spans 13 amino acids. This chain's CDR3 is CASSLGANGELFF. Here the CDR3 DNA reads TGTGCCAGCAGCTTAGGAGCAAACGGGGAGCTGTTTTTT.

The rearrangement uses TRBV14 and TRBJ2-3; 7 bases are a match to TRBD1. Germline V gene data show CDR1 as SGHDN and CDR2 as FVKESK. The CDR3 extends over 13 amino acids. Unmatched junction bases numbered 2, after V lost 5 bases and J lost 3 bases. DNA for the CDR3: TGTGCCAGCAGCAGGGGGCTAACAGATACGCAGTATTTT. It specifies CASSRGLTDTQYF.

This chain connects TRBV7-8 to TRBJ2-5; 13 nucleotides align to TRBD2. The germline V gene has CDR1 SGHVS and CDR2 FQNEAQ. This CDR3 is 17 amino acids long. Trimming removed 1 base from V and 5 bases from J; junction bases left unmatched: 7. CDR3 DNA: TGTGCCAGCAGCTTAGTGAGGGGGACTAGCGGGGCGGAGACCCAGTACTTC. Its translation: CASSLVRGTSGAETQYF.

The genes are TRBV4-2 and TRBJ2-7; 9 nucleotides match TRBD1. This CDR3 spans 16 amino acids. Germline V CDR1 and CDR2: LGHNA, YNFKEQ. Trimming removed 4 bases from V and 4 bases from J; junction bases left unmatched: 11. The CDR3 loop is CASSPHPGTGPYEQYF. CDR3 in DNA: TGTGCCAGCAGCCCACACCCGGGGACAGGGCCTTACGAGCAGTACTTC.

The chain couples TRBV19 to TRBJ1-1; 7 positions agree with TRBD1. J was trimmed by 2 bases and V by 6 bases; bases with no gene match: 12. The CDR3 has 16 amino acids. Germline V CDR1 and CDR2: LNHDA, SQIVND (reference sequence). The CDR3 region has the DNA TGTGCCAGTAGCCAACTGACAGGGAAAGTAAACACTGAAGCTTTCTTT. Translation gives CASSQLTGKVNTEAFF.